This TCR beta chain was recorded in a study of cytomegalovirus exposure and HLA in healthy donors. Study in general: Earlier, approximately 110 million unique TCR beta sequences were recovered from some 200 million T cells by an analysis. The study, taken as a whole, reports: Cytomegalovirus association was assigned to more than 150 TCR beta chains.

A word on this clone: No antigen is known for it.

The CDR3 totals 17 residues. With 60 Vbeta and 13 Jbeta primers, the PCR was carried out. TCRdb's copy holds only in-frame clones and misses some; the assay was immunoSEQ multiplex PCR. The sample carries 200,000 to 250,000 clones, 82% recorded once. What was sequenced was PBMCs. The chain uses TRBV12-2 and TRBJ1-4. TRBV12-2 is deemed a pseudogene. The TCR originated in a middle-aged woman in good health and CMV-seronegative. The CDR3 spells CASRSYTFGGPNEKLFF. The CDR3 DNA reads TGTGCAAGTCGCTCCTATACCTTCGGAGGTCCTAATGAAAAACTGTTTTTT.